This record covers a single T cell receptor beta chain. Its antigen is unidentified. The CDR3 sequence is 12 residues long. Trimming pared 8 bases from V and 11 bases from J, leaving 18 bases between. Germline CDR1 and CDR2: SGHTA and FQGTGA. These data originate in a study of T-cell memory formation after mild COVID-19. Overall study results and limits: There was no confirmation that second-wave clones peaking on day 37 were SARS-CoV-2 specific. Clones contracting day 15 to 85 were balanced CD4/CD8; later expanders leaned CD4+. Those CD4+ clones that contracted were mainly in CM and EM (CD8+ ones in EMRA).

The TCR alpha and TCR beta cDNA libraries, bearing sample barcodes and UMIs, were generated by 5'RACE using constant-segment primers. One entry per CDR3 protein results from TCRdb running MiXCR on the 5' RACE reads. The repertoire consists of approximately 210,000 distinct CDR3 sequences, with around 30% occurring once and the leading ten covering roughly 11%. Sequencing input: PBMCs or a T cell subset sorted from them (not recorded which). The origin of this receptor is an adult woman who had mild COVID-19 (a few samples of this study predate the infection). Cell type and time point are not known. The chain is built from TRBV7-3 and TRBJ1-1; no clear D gene. The CDR3: CASRSVDGMAFF. CDR3 bases: TGTGCCAGCCGATCCGTGGACGGTATGGCTTTCTTT. Looking up the rest from reference TRBV7-3 and TRBJ1-1 gives the full variable domain: GAGVSQTPSNKVTEKGKYVELRCDPISGHTALYWYRQSLGQGPEFLIYFQGTGAADDSGLPNDRFFAVRPEGSVSTLKIQRTERGDSAVYLCASRSVDGMAFFGQGTRLTVV.